This record concerns one T cell receptor beta chain sequence. The antigen it binds to is not known. The sample holds no much larger clone one base away, and base qualities are not on file. To demonstrate the VDJtools post-analysis software, TCR beta repertoires were profiled from the peripheral blood of about 13 young patients with multiple sclerosis. The multiple sclerosis patients were children and adolescents ranging in age from 6 to 15 years. The data are from a study of post-analysis software for immune sequencing data (dated by TCRdb to the mid-2010s). Broadly, across the study: The recorded disease courses included relapsing-remitting, secondary progressive and progressive-relapsing multiple sclerosis, and some patients had no subtype annotation. Patient repertoires were compared against some twelve previously published healthy control repertoires from donors aged about 6 to 27 years. A subset of samples was prepared in parallel using single-end sample barcoding, then pooled and co-amplified after Illumina adapter ligation. General findings and caveats noted by the study authors: Multiple sclerosis patients had significantly lower normalized Chao1 diversity than controls, a result that suggests substantial peripheral T-cell clonal expansion. The multiple sclerosis patient group was slightly younger than the control group. A handful of TRBV segments, including TRBV5-6, TRBV5-1 and TRBV20-1, were significantly more frequent in patients than controls. When samples were clustered directly using the F measure, samples prepared in the same batch co-clustered strongly, which prompted a batch-effect correction.

Library generation was performed with PCR. This sample was sequenced with an Illumina HiSeq 2500. Unique molecular identifiers were incorporated into TCR beta cDNA libraries to reduce PCR and sequencing biases. Approximately 500,000 cDNA molecules were obtained per 1 to 10 million input T cells, so each molecule approximated one T cell. Patient libraries were prepared and sequenced with the same protocol used for the earlier healthy control dataset. Samples belonging to the same batch were prepared together, multiplexed and sequenced on a shared HiSeq lane. The source study handled its data this way. Raw barcoded reads were processed with MIGEC, discarding single-read molecular identifier groups before consensus assembly and CDR3 extraction. Clonotype tables were post-analysed with VDJtools, normalizing diversity by down-sampling all datasets to the smallest sample size. To correct batch-related cross-sample contamination, repertoire overlap clustering matched CDR3 amino acid sequences but not nucleotide sequences. TCRdb trimmed the raw reads at Q25, called clones with MiXCR and kept productive beta chains. CDR3 protein duplicates are merged, each entry listing the most common genes and DNA. What appears here as the V and J calls and clone size reflects TCRdb's work, not the paper's. Within this sample are fewer than 850,000 distinct CDR3 sequences, with less than 35% of them counted one time only. Clones ranked in the top ten supply more than 0.55% of the sample.

From V the trimming removes 6 bases and from J it removes 1 base, while the gene matches leave 7 bases of the junction unaccounted for. CDR1 and CDR2, per the germline V gene, are SGHRS and YFSETQ. The CDR3 covers 15 residues, taking in both the cysteine and the phenylalanine. Only the CDR3 DNA stays, 45 bases, in frame from base 1. The sample was blood. Here the chain combines TRBV5-1 and TRBJ1-1; 9 of the junction bases match TRBD1. The TCR was taken from a girl between 5 and 17 years old with multiple sclerosis. Here is the DNA: TGCGCCAGCAACTTAGGGACAGGGCCGAACACTGAAGCTTTCTTT. Its product reads: CASNLGTGPNTEAFF.